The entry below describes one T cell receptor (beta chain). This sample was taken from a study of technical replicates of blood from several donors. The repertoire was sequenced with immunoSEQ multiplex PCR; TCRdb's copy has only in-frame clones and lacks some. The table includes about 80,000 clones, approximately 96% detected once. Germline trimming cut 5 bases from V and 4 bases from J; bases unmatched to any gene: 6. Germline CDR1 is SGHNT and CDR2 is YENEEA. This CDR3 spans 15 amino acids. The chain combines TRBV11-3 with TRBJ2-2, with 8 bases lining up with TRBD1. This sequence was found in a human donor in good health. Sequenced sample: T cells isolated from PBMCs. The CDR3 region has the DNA TGTGCCAGCAGCCGGACAGGGATGTCCACCGGGGAGCTGTTTTTT. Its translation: CASSRTGMSTGELFF.